These 2 T cell receptor beta chains were all obtained from the same sample, sequenced in a study of circulating tumor DNA in untreated peripheral T-cell lymphoma (dated by TCRdb to the early 2020s). Preparation of the library involved the immunoSEQ multiplex PCR assay. TCRdb provides this immuneACCESS table in a form limited to in-frame rearrangements. Some clones are lacking; in checked studies, under half of them reflect an unresolved V gene, and why the rest are absent is not known. The sample records 2,000 to 3,000 clones, 55% to 70% of which are singletons. About 17% of the sample lies in the top ten. Sequencing input: tumor tissue. The source of these receptors is a human donor with peripheral T-cell lymphoma.

The chain has TRBV11-3 and TRBJ1-3, with TRBD1 identical over 7 bases. Germline assignment: CDR1 SGHNT and CDR2 YENEEA. V trimming: 4 bases; J trimming: 2 bases; junction bases outside the gene matches: 5. This CDR3 has 15 amino acids. The CDR3: CASSSKTGTGNTIYF. The CDR3 nucleotides are TGTGCCAGCAGCTCAAAGACAGGGACTGGAAACACCATATATTTT.

This rearrangement joins TRBV6-8 to TRBJ1-5; D remains unclear. Trimming left V 7 bases short and J 7 bases short, with 14 bases between. Germline V gene lookup returns CDR1 MNHGY and CDR2 SAAAGT. This CDR3 spans 13 amino acids. CDR3: CASNHGLRQPQHF. The CDR3 region has the DNA TGTGCCAGCAATCACGGGTTGCGGCAGCCCCAGCATTTT.